This paragraph covers one T cell receptor (beta chain) sequence. What it binds is unknown. The CDR3 runs to 15 residues. In germline, CDR1 is SGHNT, CDR2 YENEEA. With 5 bases removed from V and 4 bases from J, the gap between germline ends came to 17 bases. This entry comes from a study of cytomegalovirus exposure and HLA in healthy donors. Both 60 Vbeta primers and 13 Jbeta primers went into the PCR. Measured with immunoSEQ multiplex PCR; TCRdb has only the in-frame clones, and not every one. The table shows roughly 130,000 clones, with 75% to 90% occurring only once. Study findings and constraints: As a later analysis showed, a missense DCLRE1C variant was linked to trimming of TCR beta V- and J-genes.

This sequence joins TRBV11-3 and TRBJ1-2, with a weak D call TRBD1 (5 bases). The clonotype was recovered from a man under 40 in good health and CMV-seronegative. Sequencing used PBMCs. The CDR3 is CASSPIQETGYGYTF. For the CDR3, the DNA is TGTGCCAGCAGCCCCATTCAGGAAACAGGCTATGGCTACACCTTC.